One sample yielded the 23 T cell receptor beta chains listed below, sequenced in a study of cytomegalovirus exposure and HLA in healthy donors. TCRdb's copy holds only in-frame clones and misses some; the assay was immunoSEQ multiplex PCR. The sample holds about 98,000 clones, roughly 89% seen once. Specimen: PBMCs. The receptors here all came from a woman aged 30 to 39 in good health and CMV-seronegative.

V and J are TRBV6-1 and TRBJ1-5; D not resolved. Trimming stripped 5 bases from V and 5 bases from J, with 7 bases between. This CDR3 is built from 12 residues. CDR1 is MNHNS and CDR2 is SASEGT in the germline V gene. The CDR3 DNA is TGTGCCAGCAGTAACCTATATCAGCCCCAGCATTTT. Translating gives CASSNLYQPQHF.

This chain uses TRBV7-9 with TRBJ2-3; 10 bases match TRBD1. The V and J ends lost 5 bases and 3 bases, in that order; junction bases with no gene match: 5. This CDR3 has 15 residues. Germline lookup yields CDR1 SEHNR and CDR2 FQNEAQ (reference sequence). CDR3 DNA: TGTGCCAGCAGCACCCGACAGGGGGCAACAGATACGCAGTATTTT. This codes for CASSTRQGATDTQYF.

The CDR3 loop reads CASSLAQGSSYEQYF. Written as DNA, the CDR3 is TGCGCCAGCAGCTTGGCGCAGGGTAGCTCCTACGAGCAGTACTTC. The rearrangement links TRBV5-1 to TRBJ2-7; D is possibly TRBD1 (5 bases). Trimming removed 0 bases at V and 0 bases at J, with 10 bases between. The CDR3 runs to 15 residues. The germline V gene has CDR1 SGHRS and CDR2 YFSETQ.

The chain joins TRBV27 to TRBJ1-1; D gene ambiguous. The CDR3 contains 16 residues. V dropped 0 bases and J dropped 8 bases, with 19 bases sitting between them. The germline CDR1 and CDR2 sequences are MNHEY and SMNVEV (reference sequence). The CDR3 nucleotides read TGTGCCAGCAGTTTATCGAAAAGTCGCAGTCGTTCCGAAGCTTTCTTT. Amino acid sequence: CASSLSKSRSRSEAFF.

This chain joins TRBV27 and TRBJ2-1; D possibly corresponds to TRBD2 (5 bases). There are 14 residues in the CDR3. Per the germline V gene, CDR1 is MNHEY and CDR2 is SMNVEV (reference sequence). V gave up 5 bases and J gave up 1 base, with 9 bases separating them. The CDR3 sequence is CASSRPGSYNEQFF. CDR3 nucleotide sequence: TGTGCCAGCAGTCGGCCGGGGTCCTACAATGAGCAGTTCTTC.

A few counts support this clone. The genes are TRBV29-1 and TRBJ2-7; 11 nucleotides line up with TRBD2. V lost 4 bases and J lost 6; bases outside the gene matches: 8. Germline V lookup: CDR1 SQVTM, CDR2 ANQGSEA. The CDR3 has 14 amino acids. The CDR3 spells CSVGSGRVSGEQYF. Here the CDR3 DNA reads TGCAGCGTTGGTAGCGGGAGGGTCTCGGGCGAGCAGTACTTC.

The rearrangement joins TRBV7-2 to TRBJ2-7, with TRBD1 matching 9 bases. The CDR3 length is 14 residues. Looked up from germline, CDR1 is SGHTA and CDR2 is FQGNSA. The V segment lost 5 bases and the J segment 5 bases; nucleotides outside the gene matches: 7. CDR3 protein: CASSLQDRGHEQYF. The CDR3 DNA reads TGTGCCAGCAGCCTGCAGGACAGGGGACACGAGCAGTACTTC. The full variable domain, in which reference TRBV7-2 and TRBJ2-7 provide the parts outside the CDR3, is GAGVSQSPSNKVTEKGKDVELRCDPISGHTALYWYRQSLGQGLEFLIYFQGNSAPDKSGLPSDRFSAERTGGSVSTLTIQRTQQEDSAVYLCASSLQDRGHEQYFGPGTRLTVT.

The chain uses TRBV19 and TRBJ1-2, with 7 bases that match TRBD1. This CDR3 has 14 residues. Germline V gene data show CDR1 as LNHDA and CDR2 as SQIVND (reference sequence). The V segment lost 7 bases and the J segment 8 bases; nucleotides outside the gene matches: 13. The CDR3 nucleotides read TGTGCCAGTACCCCGGGACAGCTGGCAAAAGGCTACACCTTC. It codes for CASTPGQLAKGYTF.

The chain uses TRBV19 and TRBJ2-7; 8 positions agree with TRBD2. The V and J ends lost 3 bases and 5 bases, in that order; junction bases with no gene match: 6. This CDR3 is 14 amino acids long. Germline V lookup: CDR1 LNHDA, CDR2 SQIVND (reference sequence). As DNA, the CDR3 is TGTGCCAGTAGTATGGGACTAGTCCAAAACGAGCAGTACTTC. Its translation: CASSMGLVQNEQYF. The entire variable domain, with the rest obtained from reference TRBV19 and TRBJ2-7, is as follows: DGGITQSPKYLFRKEGQNVTLSCEQNLNHDAMYWYRQDPGQGLRLIYYSQIVNDFQKGDIAEGYSVSREKKESFPLTVTSAQKNPTAFYLCASSMGLVQNEQYFGPGTRLTVT.

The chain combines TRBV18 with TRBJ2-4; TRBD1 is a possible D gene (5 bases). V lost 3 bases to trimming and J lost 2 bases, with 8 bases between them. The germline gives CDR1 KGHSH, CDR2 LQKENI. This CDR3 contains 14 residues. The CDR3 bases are TGTGCCAGCTCACCCCAGGGCCCCAAAAACATTCAGTACTTC. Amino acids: CASSPQGPKNIQYF. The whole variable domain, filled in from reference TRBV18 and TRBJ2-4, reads NAGVMQNPRHLVRRRGQEARLRCSPMKGHSHVYWYRQLPEEGLKFMVYLQKENIIDESGMPKERFSAEFPKEGPSILRIQQVVRGDSAAYFCASSPQGPKNIQYFGAGTRLSVL.

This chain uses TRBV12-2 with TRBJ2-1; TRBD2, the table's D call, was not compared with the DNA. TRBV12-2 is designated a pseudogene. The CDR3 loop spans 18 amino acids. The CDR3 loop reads CASRSLSPGLAVYNEQFF. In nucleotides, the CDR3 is TGTGCAAGTCGCTCGTTGAGCCCGGGACTAGCGGTCTACAATGAGCAGTTCTTC.

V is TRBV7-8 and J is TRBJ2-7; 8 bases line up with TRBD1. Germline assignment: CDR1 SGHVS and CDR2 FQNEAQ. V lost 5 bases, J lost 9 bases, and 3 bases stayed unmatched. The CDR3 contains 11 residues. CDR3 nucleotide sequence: TGTGCCAGCAGCGCCGACAGGGGGCAGTACTTC. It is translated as CASSADRGQYF.

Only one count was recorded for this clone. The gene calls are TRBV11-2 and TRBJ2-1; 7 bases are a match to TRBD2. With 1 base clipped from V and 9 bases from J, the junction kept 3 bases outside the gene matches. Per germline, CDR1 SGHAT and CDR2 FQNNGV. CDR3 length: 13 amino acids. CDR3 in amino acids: CASSLVSGGEQFF. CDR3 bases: TGTGCCAGCAGCTTAGTGTCGGGAGGTGAGCAGTTCTTC.

Here the CDR3 DNA reads TGTGCCAGCAGCGGGGACAGGGAAAGGGGGAGTAGGGTCTATGGCTACACCTTC. It specifies CASSGDRERGSRVYGYTF. The chain couples TRBV11-2 to TRBJ1-2; 9 bases match TRBD1. CDR1 is SGHAT and CDR2 is FQNNGV in the germline V gene. V lost 5 bases and J lost 4; bases outside the gene matches: 17. The CDR3 is 18 amino acids.

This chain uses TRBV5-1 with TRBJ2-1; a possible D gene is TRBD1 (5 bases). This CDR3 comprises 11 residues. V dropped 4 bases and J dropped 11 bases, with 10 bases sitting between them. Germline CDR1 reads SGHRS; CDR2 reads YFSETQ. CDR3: CASSVGQQQFF. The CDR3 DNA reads TGCGCCAGCAGCGTAGGACAACAGCAGTTCTTC.

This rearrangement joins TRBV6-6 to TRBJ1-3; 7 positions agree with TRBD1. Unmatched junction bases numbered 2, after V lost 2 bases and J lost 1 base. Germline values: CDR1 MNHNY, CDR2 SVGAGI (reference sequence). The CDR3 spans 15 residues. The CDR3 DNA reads TGTGCCAGCAGTTACGTGACAGGGTCTGGAAACACCATATATTTT. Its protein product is CASSYVTGSGNTIYF.

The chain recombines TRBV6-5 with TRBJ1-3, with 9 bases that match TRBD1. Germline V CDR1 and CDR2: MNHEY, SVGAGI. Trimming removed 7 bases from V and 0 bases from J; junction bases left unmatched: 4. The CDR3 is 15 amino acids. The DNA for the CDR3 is TGTGCCAGCAAGGGACAGGGACTCTCTGGAAACACCATATATTTT. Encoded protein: CASKGQGLSGNTIYF.

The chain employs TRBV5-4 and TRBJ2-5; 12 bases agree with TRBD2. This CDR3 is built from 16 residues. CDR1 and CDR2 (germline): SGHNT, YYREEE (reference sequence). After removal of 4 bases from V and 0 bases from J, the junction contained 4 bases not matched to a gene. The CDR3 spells CASSPGTSGYQETQYF. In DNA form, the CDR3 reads TGTGCCAGCAGCCCGGGGACTAGCGGGTACCAAGAGACCCAGTACTTC.

The CDR3 region is CASSLGAGPVQETQYF. The CDR3 region has the DNA TGTGCCAGCAGCTTGGGAGCGGGGCCTGTCCAAGAGACCCAGTACTTC. The chain recombines TRBV7-2 with TRBJ2-5; 7 nucleotides match TRBD2. The CDR3 length is 16 residues. Germline lookup yields CDR1 SGHTA and CDR2 FQGNSA. V trimming: 3 bases; J trimming: 1 base; junction bases outside the gene matches: 8.

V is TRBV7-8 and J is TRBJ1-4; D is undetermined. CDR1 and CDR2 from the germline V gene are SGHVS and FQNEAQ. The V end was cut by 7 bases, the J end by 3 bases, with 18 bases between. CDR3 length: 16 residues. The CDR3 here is CASTLRRFSSNEKLFF. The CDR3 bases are TGTGCCAGCACCTTGAGGAGGTTCTCCTCTAATGAAAAACTGTTTTTT.

CDR3 in amino acids: CASSRDTVGELFF. CDR3 DNA sequence: TGCGCCAGCAGCCGAGACACTGTCGGGGAGCTGTTTTTT. This sequence joins TRBV4-3 and TRBJ2-2; D unresolved. Per germline, CDR1 LGHNA and CDR2 YSLEER. The length of the CDR3 is 13 residues. The germline V and J ends were trimmed by 4 bases and 7 bases, with 10 bases remaining between them.

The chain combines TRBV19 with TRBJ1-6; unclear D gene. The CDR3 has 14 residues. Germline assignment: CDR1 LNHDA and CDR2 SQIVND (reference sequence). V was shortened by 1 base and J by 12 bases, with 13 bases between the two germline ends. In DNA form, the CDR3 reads TGTGCCAGTAGTATAGCTCCCAGGATCCAACCCCTCCACTTT. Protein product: CASSIAPRIQPLHF.

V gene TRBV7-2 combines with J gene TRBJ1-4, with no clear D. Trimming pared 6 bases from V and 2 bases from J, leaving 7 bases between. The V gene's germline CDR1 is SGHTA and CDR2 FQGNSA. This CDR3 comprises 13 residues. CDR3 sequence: CASRRDTNEKLFF. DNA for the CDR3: TGTGCCAGCAGGCGGGATACTAATGAAAAACTGTTTTTT.